This TCR beta chain was identified in a study of radiation and T cells in renal cell carcinoma. Study conclusions and caveats: In blood, top tumor clones expanded by 2 weeks, shrinking by 4.

The table came from immunoSEQ multiplex PCR; TCRdb's copy has only in-frame clones and leaves some out. The data hold 100,000 to 150,000 clones, with roughly 77% observed a single time. As to time point: blood 2 weeks post-SBRT. The treatment here: 15 Gy SBRT to primary tumor, nephrectomy 4 weeks later. On this clone itself: Its matching antigen is unknown.

CDR1 is MGHDK and CDR2 is SYGVNS in the germline V gene. CDR3 length: 15 amino acids. V lost 1 base, J lost 1 base, and 10 bases lay in between. The starting material was blood, obtained from a patient whose treatment included radiotherapy and nephrectomy. The chain uses TRBV25-1 and TRBJ1-2, with D hard to call. The receptor's source is a woman aged 55-69 years with renal cell carcinoma. The CDR3 DNA is TGTGCCAGCAGTGAATTAGATAATAATAACTATGGCTACACCTTC. This translates into CASSELDNNNYGYTF.